This is a list of T cell receptor beta chains from one sample in a study of blood T cell repertoires in COVID-19. The repertoire was sequenced with immunoSEQ multiplex PCR; TCRdb's copy has only in-frame clones and lacks some. The repertoire includes 100,000 to 150,000 clones, around 63% of them detected once, and roughly 2.2% sits in the top ten. Sequencing was done on a sample of peripheral blood. These receptors all stem from a woman in her sixties or seventies with acute or convalescent COVID-19. Each CDR3 is given with its conserved first and last residue. A D gene is named only where the DNA matches it firmly. Only some rows state a clone size, as once, few, many or a class for expanded clones.

clone_size,d_call,v_call,j_call,cdr3_aa,cdr3_nt
many,TRBD1,TRBV28,TRBJ2-7,CASSLWTGGLNEQYF,TGTGCCAGCAGTTTGTGGACAGGGGGCTTGAACGAGCAGTACTTC
.,.,TRBV6-5,TRBJ1-1,CASTEQGRNTEAFF,TGTGCCAGCACCGAACAGGGTAGGAACACTGAAGCTTTCTTT
.,.,TRBV6-2/TRBV6-3,TRBJ1-6,CASSYAGYYSPLHF,TGTGCCAGCAGTTACGCAGGTTACTATTCACCCCTCCACTTT
.,.,TRBV24-1,TRBJ1-1,CATSGPGNMNTEAFF,TGTGCCACCAGTGGCCCAGGGAATATGAACACTGAAGCTTTCTTT
once,.,TRBV12-2,TRBJ2-1,CASRFIKEENGNEQFF,TGTGCAAGTCGCTTCATAAAGGAGGAGAATGGGAATGAGCAGTTCTTC
once,.,TRBV28,TRBJ1-1,CASLRLGTEAFF,TGTGCCAGTTTACGTCTAGGCACTGAAGCTTTCTTT
few,TRBD2,TRBV6-6,TRBJ2-3,CASSYVASGDTQYF,TGTGCCAGCAGTTACGTGGCTAGCGGAGATACGCAGTATTTT
.,.,TRBV6-2/TRBV6-3,TRBJ1-2,CASSPRPNYGYTF,TGTGCCAGCAGCCCCCGTCCCAACTATGGCTACACCTTC
.,TRBD1,TRBV19,TRBJ2-1,CASSMGQGSSEQFF,TGTGCCAGTAGTATGGGACAGGGTTCTAGCGAGCAGTTCTTC
.,TRBD1,TRBV18,TRBJ1-4,CASSPGAGGNTGLFF,TGTGCCAGCTCACCGGGGGCAGGGGGCAATACTGGACTGTTTTTT
few,.,TRBV28,TRBJ2-7,CASSFPQTGKYEQYF,TGTGCCAGCAGTTTCCCCCAGACGGGGAAGTACGAGCAGTACTTC
.,.,TRBV6-5,TRBJ1-5,CASSYTSGTRPQHF,TGTGCCAGCAGTTACACGTCCGGGACTCGACCCCAGCATTTT
few,TRBD1,TRBV4-1,TRBJ1-2,CASSQEQGAGGYTF,TGCGCCAGCAGCCAAGAACAGGGGGCAGGTGGCTACACCTTC
once,.,TRBV7-8,TRBJ1-2,CASSSTDSYGYTF,TGTGCCAGCAGCTCGACCGACAGTTATGGCTACACCTTC
.,TRBD1,TRBV29-1,TRBJ2-5,CSVSNRGLGETQYF,TGCAGCGTTAGCAACAGGGGGCTGGGAGAGACCCAGTACTTC
.,TRBD2,TRBV11-2,TRBJ2-7,CASSFGAGGLTEQYF,TGTGCCAGCAGCTTTGGGGCGGGAGGTCTCACCGAGCAGTACTTC
.,TRBD2,TRBV11-2,TRBJ2-5,CASSSGASGSHQETQYF,TGTGCCAGCAGTTCGGGAGCTAGCGGGTCCCATCAAGAGACCCAGTACTTC
.,TRBD1,TRBV7-2,TRBJ1-6,CASSAQTGEGSPLHF,TGTGCCAGCAGCGCCCAGACAGGGGAAGGTTCACCCCTCCACTTT
.,TRBD2,TRBV3-1/TRBV3-2,TRBJ2-7,CASSPLAGNEQYF,TGTGCCAGCAGCCCCTTAGCGGGAAACGAGCAGTACTTC
many,.,TRBV30,TRBJ2-7,CAWSGTTYEQYF,TGTGCCTGGAGTGGGACTACCTACGAGCAGTACTTC
once,.,TRBV27,TRBJ2-5,CASSFSGQETQYF,TGTGCCAGCAGTTTTTCCGGGCAAGAGACCCAGTACTTC
.,.,TRBV3-1/TRBV3-2,TRBJ2-5,CASSLREAAGAQYF,TGTGCCAGCAGCCTTCGGGAAGCAGCCGGGGCCCAGTACTTC
.,TRBD2,TRBV27,TRBJ2-7,CASRDTSGREYF,TGTGCCAGCAGGGACACCTCGGGGAGGGAGTACTTC
.,TRBD1,TRBV28,TRBJ1-6,CASKTGDSPLHF,TGTGCCAGTAAAACAGGGGATTCACCCCTCCACTTT
.,TRBD2,TRBV9,TRBJ2-5,CASSVTGLAGLETQYF,TGTGCCAGCAGCGTAACTGGACTAGCGGGTTTGGAGACCCAGTACTTC
.,.,TRBV4-3,TRBJ1-4,CASSRSPKTLTNEKLFF,TGCGCCAGCAGCCGTTCTCCGAAAACATTAACTAATGAAAAACTGTTTTTT
.,.,TRBV6-5,TRBJ2-5,CASTEEGAGETQYF,TGTGCCAGCACCGAGGAGGGGGCCGGAGAGACCCAGTACTTC
few,TRBD2,TRBV29-1,TRBJ2-3,CSVEGTSGGASTDTQYF,TGCAGCGTTGAAGGGACTAGCGGGGGGGCCAGCACAGATACGCAGTATTTT
.,.,TRBV18,TRBJ1-2,CASSPGALYGYTF,TGTGCCAGCTCACCAGGGGCCCTCTATGGCTACACCTTC
.,.,TRBV5-6,TRBJ2-7,CASSDSGSSYEQYF,TGTGCCAGCAGCGATAGCGGTAGCTCCTACGAGCAGTACTTC
few,.,TRBV3-1/TRBV3-2,TRBJ1-6,CASSQETILHF,TGTGCCAGCAGCCAAGAGACTATTCTCCACTTT
.,TRBD1,TRBV6-2/TRBV6-3,TRBJ1-2,CASSFATGYGYTF,TGTGCCAGCAGTTTCGCGACAGGGTATGGCTACACCTTC
.,.,TRBV7-2,TRBJ2-1,CASSSGSSSYNEQFF,TGTGCCAGCAGCTCGGGTTCGAGCTCCTACAATGAGCAGTTCTTC
.,.,TRBV7-7,TRBJ2-2,CASSLGRDWYTGELFF,TGTGCCAGCAGCTTAGGGAGGGATTGGTACACCGGGGAGCTGTTTTTT
.,.,TRBV9,TRBJ2-1,CASSGDFNEQFF,TGTGCCAGCAGCGGGGACTTCAATGAGCAGTTCTTC
.,TRBD2,TRBV27,TRBJ2-3,CASIRGISGGSTDTQYF,TGTGCCAGCATTCGGGGGATTAGCGGGGGAAGCACAGATACGCAGTATTTT
.,TRBD1,TRBV11-2,TRBJ2-1,CASSSDRANEQFF,TGTGCCAGCAGCTCAGACAGGGCCAATGAGCAGTTCTTC
.,TRBD2,TRBV9,TRBJ2-5,CASSPGTSGRQETQYF,TGTGCCAGCAGCCCCGGGACTAGCGGGAGGCAAGAGACCCAGTACTTC
.,TRBD2,TRBV2,TRBJ2-5,CASSVPSGAQETQYF,TGTGCCAGCAGTGTCCCAAGCGGGGCTCAAGAGACCCAGTACTTC
.,.,TRBV19,TRBJ1-6,CASSTGKANSPLHF,TGTGCCAGTAGTACAGGGAAGGCGAATTCACCCCTCCACTTT
.,TRBD2,TRBV7-2,TRBJ2-5,CASSPNPTLAGVETQYF,TGTGCCAGCAGCCCCAACCCTACATTAGCGGGAGTAGAGACCCAGTACTTC
.,TRBD2,TRBV29-1,TRBJ2-1,CSGRVGGRARNEQFF,TGCAGCGGGAGAGTGGGCGGGAGGGCCAGGAATGAGCAGTTCTTC
.,.,TRBV6-5,TRBJ1-1,CASSTTVNTEAFF,TGTGCCAGCAGTACGACAGTGAACACTGAAGCTTTCTTT
.,TRBD1,TRBV24-1,TRBJ2-3,CATSDFRGPDTQYF,TGTGCCACCAGTGATTTTAGGGGGCCCGATACGCAGTATTTT
.,TRBD1,TRBV27,TRBJ2-3,CASSPHARQGGTDTQYF,TGTGCCAGCAGTCCCCATGCCCGACAGGGGGGAACAGATACGCAGTATTTT